What follows describes a single T cell receptor (beta chain). This record belongs to a study of blood T cell repertoires in COVID-19. Germline V gene lookup returns CDR1 MDHEN and CDR2 SYDVKM. V lost 5 bases, J lost 1 base, and 5 bases lay in between. The CDR3 runs 12 residues. Study processing details: For nucleated cells, counts were estimated from reference gene primer amplification. This table comes from immunoSEQ multiplex PCR, and its TCRdb copy is limited to in-frame clones, with some not included. That table furnishes V, J and clone size, whereas the DNA furnished D and trimming. The sample has about 90,000 clones; 70% to 90% are singletons.

This TCR came from a woman aged 65 to 85 with active or convalescent COVID-19. This sequence joins TRBV28 and TRBJ1-1; D ambiguous. The sequenced material came from peripheral blood. DNA for the CDR3: TGTGCCAGCAGTCTCAGGAACACTGAAGCTTTCTTT. The encoded protein is CASSLRNTEAFF.